The 20 T cell receptor beta chains below come from one sample, sequenced in a study of blood T cell repertoires in COVID-19. Only in-frame clones appear in the TCRdb table, and some are missing; sequencing was by immunoSEQ multiplex PCR. The sample shows fewer than 75,000 clones, 60% to 80% of them seen only once. Material: peripheral blood. All receptors come from a woman aged 55-75 years with acute or convalescent COVID-19.

In its sample, this clone was seen a few times. V is TRBV6-1 and J is TRBJ2-3; no clear D. CDR1 and CDR2 (germline): MNHNS, SASEGT. Trimming cost V 1 base and J 2 bases, with 10 bases left between them. The CDR3 is 15 amino acids. The chain's CDR3 is CASSEGRRNTDTQYF. The CDR3 region has the DNA TGTGCCAGCAGTGAAGGGAGACGAAACACAGATACGCAGTATTTT.

This clone has just one count. The V and J genes are TRBV5-5 and TRBJ1-2, with D perhaps matching TRBD1 (5 bases). Looked up from germline, CDR1 is SGHKS and CDR2 is YYEKEE (reference sequence). The CDR3 length is 13 residues. Trimming stripped 4 bases from V and 1 base from J, with 8 bases between. This CDR3 is CASSATDNYGYTF. In DNA form, the CDR3 reads TGTGCCAGCAGCGCGACAGATAACTATGGCTACACCTTC.

The chain uses TRBV11-1 and TRBJ2-1; weak D call: TRBD1 (7 bases). Germline CDR1 SGHAT, CDR2 FQDESV (reference sequence). Trimming removed 5 bases from V and 7 bases from J, with 21 bases in between. The CDR3 extends over 16 amino acids. CDR3 residues: CASSPRSGGGENEQFF. The CDR3 bases are TGTGCCAGCAGCCCACGAAGCGGAGGGGGCGAGAATGAGCAGTTCTTC.

This chain links TRBV27 with TRBJ2-5; 8 nucleotides match TRBD2. Germline V CDR1 and CDR2: MNHEY, SMNVEV (reference sequence). Trimming took 6 bases from V and 1 from J; bases not matched to a gene: 10. The CDR3 is 16 residues long. The CDR3 sequence: CASSPRAGGFQETQYF. CDR3 nucleotides: TGTGCCAGCAGCCCACGGGCGGGGGGATTCCAAGAGACCCAGTACTTC.

The chain links TRBV6-1 to TRBJ2-3, with D perhaps matching TRBD2 (6 bases). CDR3 size: 16 residues. V was trimmed by 0 bases and J by 4 bases, leaving 14 bases between them. Germline V CDR1 and CDR2: MNHNS, SASEGT. Written as DNA, the CDR3 is TGTGCCAGCAGTGAAGCGGGCGGGGCCCACGCAGATACGCAGTATTTT. As protein: CASSEAGGAHADTQYF.

The genes are TRBV7-8 and TRBJ1-1; 8 bases are shared with TRBD1. V lost 5 bases, J lost 1 base, and 3 bases stayed unmatched. The germline V gene encodes CDR1 SGHVS and CDR2 FQNEAQ. CDR3 size: 14 residues. In DNA, the CDR3 is TGTGCCAGCAGCCAGGGGGCCTGGAACACTGAAGCTTTCTTT. Its protein is CASSQGAWNTEAFF.

This clone was detected only once. The chain links TRBV2 to TRBJ2-7; D might be TRBD1 (6 bases). The CDR3 loop spans 13 amino acids. From germline, CDR1 is SNHLY and CDR2 FYNNEI. V lost 8 bases and J 4 bases, leaving 15 bases between the germline ends. The CDR3 loop reads CASGAGTTYEQYF. For the CDR3, the DNA is TGTGCCAGCGGCGCCGGGACAACTTACGAGCAGTACTTC. Full variable domain (remainder filled in from reference TRBV2 and TRBJ2-7): EPEVTQTPSHQVTQMGQEVILRCVPISNHLYFYWYRQILGQKVEFLVSFYNNEISEKSEIFDDQFSVERPDGSNFTLKIRSTKLEDSAMYFCASGAGTTYEQYFGPGTRLTVT.

This clone was picked up a small number of times. The rearrangement uses TRBV2 and TRBJ1-5, with 10 positions matching TRBD1. Germline loops: CDR1 SNHLY, CDR2 FYNNEI. CDR3 length equals 15 residues. V was clipped by 7 bases and J by 3 bases; unmatched bases: 6. The CDR3 loop is CASTRDRGFNQPQHF. DNA for the CDR3: TGTGCCAGCACGAGGGACAGGGGCTTCAATCAGCCCCAGCATTTT. The whole variable domain, filled in from reference TRBV2 and TRBJ1-5, reads EPEVTQTPSHQVTQMGQEVILRCVPISNHLYFYWYRQILGQKVEFLVSFYNNEISEKSEIFDDQFSVERPDGSNFTLKIRSTKLEDSAMYFCASTRDRGFNQPQHFGDGTRLSIL.

This clone was detected only once. The gene calls are TRBV18 and TRBJ2-2; TRBD2 agrees at 10 bases. Germline lookup yields CDR1 KGHSH and CDR2 LQKENI. This CDR3 region has 20 residues. With V trimmed by 1 base and J by 1 base, 12 bases remained unmatched. The DNA of the CDR3 is TGTGCCAGCTCACCACGGTCACTAGCGGGGACTCGCATGAACACCGGGGAGCTGTTTTTT. Amino acids: CASSPRSLAGTRMNTGELFF.

This clone is a singleton in its sample. The gene calls are TRBV9 and TRBJ1-5, with TRBD1 as a possible D gene (5 bases). Germline V CDR1 and CDR2: SGDLS, YYNGEE. Deletions cut 0 bases from V and 5 bases from J, with 15 bases between. The CDR3 loop spans 16 amino acids. CDR3 loop: CASSVGLQGRYQPQHF. For the CDR3, the DNA is TGTGCCAGCAGCGTAGGGCTCCAGGGAAGGTATCAGCCCCAGCATTTT.

This rearrangement joins TRBV6-2 or TRBV6-3 to TRBJ2-7; D is perhaps TRBD2 (6 bases). V was pared by 4 bases and J by 6 bases, with 19 bases between. Germline assignment: CDR1 MNHEY and CDR2 SVGEGT. The CDR3 loop spans 15 amino acids. CDR3 amino acids: CASSWTGRGFGEQYF. The CDR3 DNA is TGTGCCAGCAGTTGGACGGGACGGGGGTTCGGCGAGCAGTACTTC.

CDR3: CASSLLQETNTIYF. CDR3 DNA: TGTGCCAGCAGCTTATTACAGGAGACGAACACCATATATTTT. The J gene is TRBJ1-3, the V gene TRBV7-6; D is perhaps TRBD1 (5 bases). The CDR3 extends over 14 amino acids. In germline, CDR1 is SGHVS, CDR2 FNYEAQ. Trimming cost V 2 bases and J 7 bases, with 12 bases left between them.

This clone was detected a few times. The rearrangement uses TRBV15 and TRBJ2-7; no definite D call. The V and J ends lost 1 base and 7 bases respectively, with 17 bases between them. The V gene's germline CDR1 is LNHNV and CDR2 YYDKDF (reference sequence). The CDR3 totals 15 residues. The CDR3 DNA sequence: TGTGCCACCAGCAGAGGCGACGAGCCAACCGGGGAGCAGTACTTC. It encodes CATSRGDEPTGEQYF.

In this sample, this clone turned up once. The junction and the germline gene differ at one end; a read error may be behind it. This rearrangement joins TRBV7-2 to TRBJ1-1, with a possible D match to TRBD1 (5 bases). This CDR3 has 15 amino acids. Germline V gene data show CDR1 as SGHTA and CDR2 as FQGNSA. CDR3 nucleotide sequence: TGTGCCAGCAGCCTAGCTGGGGCTGCGAACACTGAAGCTTTCTTT. Its translation: CASSLAGAANTEAFF. Together with reference TRBV7-2 and TRBJ1-1, the CDR3 gives the full variable domain: GAGVSQSPSNKVTEKGKDVELRCDPISGHTALYWYRQSLGQGLEFLIYFQGNSAPDKSGLPSDRFSAERTGGSVSTLTIQRTQQEDSAVYLCASSLAGAANTEAFFGQGTRLTVV.

The chain employs TRBV3-1 (or the pseudogene TRBV3-2) and TRBJ1-1; possibly TRBD1 for D (5 bases). This CDR3 is 13 amino acids long. The germline gives CDR1 LGHDT, CDR2 YNNKEL (reference sequence). V lost 3 bases and J lost 7, with 12 bases in between. The CDR3 region is CASSHRLGVEAFF. As DNA, the CDR3 is TGTGCCAGCAGCCATAGGTTAGGGGTTGAAGCTTTCTTT.

The chain combines TRBV28 with TRBJ2-2; possibly TRBD2 for D (5 bases). The CDR3 spans 13 residues. V lost 3 bases and J 13 bases, leaving 15 bases between the germline ends. CDR1 and CDR2 from the germline V gene are MDHEN and SYDVKM. The CDR3 sequence is CASSFTGIRGLFF. DNA of the CDR3: TGTGCCAGCAGTTTCACCGGGATACGGGGGCTGTTTTTT.

The gene calls are TRBV28 and TRBJ1-5; D uncertain. Germline CDR1 MDHEN, CDR2 SYDVKM. This CDR3 comprises 15 residues. V was trimmed by 7 bases and J by 11 bases, leaving 24 bases between them. CDR3 coding DNA: TGTGCCAGCACCCTACCGAGGGCCAGGAGTGCGACCCAGCATTTT. Translation: CASTLPRARSATQHF. Looking up the rest from reference TRBV28 and TRBJ1-5 gives the full variable domain: DVKVTQSSRYLVKRTGEKVFLECVQDMDHENMFWYRQDPGLGLRLIYFSYDVKMKEKGDIPEGYSVSREKKERFSLILESASTNQTSMYLCASTLPRARSATQHFGDGTRLSIL.

The chain has TRBV4-3 and TRBJ1-2; no clear D gene. Per the germline V gene, CDR1 is LGHNA and CDR2 is YSLEER. The CDR3 has 15 residues. The germline V and J ends were trimmed by 0 bases and 6 bases, with 14 bases remaining between them. The CDR3 region is CASSQDLEGRDGYTF. The CDR3 coding sequence is TGCGCCAGCAGCCAAGATCTGGAAGGGAGGGATGGCTACACCTTC.

This clone was seen once. The chain links TRBV19 to TRBJ1-1, with 7 positions matching TRBD1. The V gene end was trimmed by 6 bases and the J gene end by 11 bases; junction bases not matched to a gene: 9. The CDR3 length is 12 residues. CDR1 is LNHDA, CDR2 SQIVND, per germline (reference sequence). The CDR3 here is CASSRGDLGAFF. The CDR3 DNA sequence: TGTGCCAGTAGCAGGGGGGACCTCGGGGCTTTCTTT.

V gene TRBV19 combines with J gene TRBJ1-1; 7 positions agree with TRBD1. Trimming removed 10 bases from V and 0 bases from J; junction bases left unmatched: 14. The CDR3 is made up of 16 amino acids. Germline lookup yields CDR1 LNHDA and CDR2 SQIVND (reference sequence). The CDR3 nucleotides read TGTGCCACCGACAACGGACAGGAGATCATGAACACTGAAGCTTTCTTT. Its protein is CATDNGQEIMNTEAFF. Together with reference TRBV19 and TRBJ1-1, the CDR3 gives the full variable domain: DGGITQSPKYLFRKEGQNVTLSCEQNLNHDAMYWYRQDPGQGLRLIYYSQIVNDFQKGDIAEGYSVSREKKESFPLTVTSAQKNPTAFYLCATDNGQEIMNTEAFFGQGTRLTVV.